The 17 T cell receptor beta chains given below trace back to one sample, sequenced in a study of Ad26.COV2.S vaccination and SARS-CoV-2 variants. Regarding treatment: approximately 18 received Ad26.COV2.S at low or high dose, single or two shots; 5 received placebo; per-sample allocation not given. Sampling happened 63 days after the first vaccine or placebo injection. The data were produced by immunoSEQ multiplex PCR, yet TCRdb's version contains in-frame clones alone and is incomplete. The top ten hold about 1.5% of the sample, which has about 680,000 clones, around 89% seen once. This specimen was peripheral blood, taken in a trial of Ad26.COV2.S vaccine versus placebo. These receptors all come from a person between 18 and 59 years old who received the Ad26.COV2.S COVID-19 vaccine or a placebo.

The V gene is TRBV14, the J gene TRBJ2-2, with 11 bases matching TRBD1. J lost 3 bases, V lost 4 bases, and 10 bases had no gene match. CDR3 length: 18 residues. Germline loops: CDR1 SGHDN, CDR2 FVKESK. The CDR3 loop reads CASSPRTGGRGYTGELFF. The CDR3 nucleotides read TGTGCCAGCAGCCCCCGGACAGGGGGCAGGGGTTACACCGGGGAGCTGTTTTTT. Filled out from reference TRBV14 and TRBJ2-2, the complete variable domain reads EAGVTQFPSHSVIEKGQTVTLRCDPISGHDNLYWYRRVMGKEIKFLLHFVKESKQDESGMPNNRFLAERTGGTYSTLKVQPAELEDSGVYFCASSPRTGGRGYTGELFFGEGSRLTVL.

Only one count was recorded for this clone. The CDR3 DNA sequence: TGTGCCAGCAGCACAACAGTGGAGACCCAGTACTTC. Its translation is CASSTTVETQYF. This sequence joins TRBV6-6 and TRBJ2-5; D not certain. V was trimmed by 6 bases and J by 5 bases, leaving 10 bases between them. Germline lookup yields CDR1 MNHNY and CDR2 SVGAGI (reference sequence). The CDR3 totals 12 residues.

CDR3 sequence: CASSLQGAPDTEAFF. The CDR3 DNA reads as TGCGCCAGCAGCCTTCAGGGGGCGCCGGACACTGAAGCTTTCTTT. This chain joins TRBV5-1 and TRBJ1-1, with TRBD1 identical over 8 bases. This CDR3 spans 15 amino acids. The ends lost 4 bases at V and 3 bases at J; junction bases unmatched: 8. Germline CDR1 is SGHRS and CDR2 is YFSETQ.

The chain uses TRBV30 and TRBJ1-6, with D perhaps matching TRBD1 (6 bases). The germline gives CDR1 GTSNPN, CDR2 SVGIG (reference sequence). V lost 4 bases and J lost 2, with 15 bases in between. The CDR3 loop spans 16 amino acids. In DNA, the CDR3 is TGTGCCTGGACCTCCACAGGGCCCCCCTATAATTCACCCCTCCACTTT. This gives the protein CAWTSTGPPYNSPLHF.

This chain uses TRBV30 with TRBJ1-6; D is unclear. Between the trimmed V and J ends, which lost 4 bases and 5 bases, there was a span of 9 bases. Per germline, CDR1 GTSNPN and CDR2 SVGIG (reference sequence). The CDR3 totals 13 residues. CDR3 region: CAWKTKNNSPLHF. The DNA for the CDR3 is TGTGCCTGGAAAACAAAGAATAATTCACCCCTCCACTTT.

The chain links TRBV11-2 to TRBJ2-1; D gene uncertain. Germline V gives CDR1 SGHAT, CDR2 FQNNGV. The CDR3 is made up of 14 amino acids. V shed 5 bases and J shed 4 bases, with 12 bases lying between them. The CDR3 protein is CASSLGLGYNEQFF. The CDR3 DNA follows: TGTGCCAGCAGCCTCGGGTTGGGATACAATGAGCAGTTCTTC.

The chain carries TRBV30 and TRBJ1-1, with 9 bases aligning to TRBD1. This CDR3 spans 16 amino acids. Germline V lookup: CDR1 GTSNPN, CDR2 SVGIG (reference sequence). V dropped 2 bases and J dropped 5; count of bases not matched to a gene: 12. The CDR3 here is CAWSPIGQGMYTEAFF. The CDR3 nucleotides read TGTGCCTGGAGTCCAATAGGACAGGGGATGTATACTGAAGCTTTCTTT.

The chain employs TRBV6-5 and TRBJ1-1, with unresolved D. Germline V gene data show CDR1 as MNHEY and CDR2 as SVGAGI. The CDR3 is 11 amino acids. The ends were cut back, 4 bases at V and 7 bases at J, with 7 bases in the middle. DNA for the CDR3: TGTGCCAGCAGTTCGCGGCTTGAAGCTTTCTTT. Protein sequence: CASSSRLEAFF.

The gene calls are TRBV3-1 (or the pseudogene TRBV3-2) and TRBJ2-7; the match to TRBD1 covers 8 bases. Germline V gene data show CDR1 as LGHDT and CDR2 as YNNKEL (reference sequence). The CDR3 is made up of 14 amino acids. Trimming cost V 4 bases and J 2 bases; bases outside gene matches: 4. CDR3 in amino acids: CASSPPDRAYEQYF. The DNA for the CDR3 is TGTGCCAGCAGCCCCCCGGACAGGGCCTACGAGCAGTACTTC.

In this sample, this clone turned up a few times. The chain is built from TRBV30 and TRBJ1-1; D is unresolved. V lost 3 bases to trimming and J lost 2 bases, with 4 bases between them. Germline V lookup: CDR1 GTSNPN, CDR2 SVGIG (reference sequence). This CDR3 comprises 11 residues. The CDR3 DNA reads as TGTGCCTGGAGATTTAACACTGAAGCTTTCTTT. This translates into CAWRFNTEAFF.

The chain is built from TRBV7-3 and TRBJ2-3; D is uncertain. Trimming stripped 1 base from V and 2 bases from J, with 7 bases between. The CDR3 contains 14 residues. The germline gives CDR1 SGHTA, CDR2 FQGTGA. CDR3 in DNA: TGTGCCAGCAGCTTAAGAACTAACACAGATACGCAGTATTTT. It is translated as CASSLRTNTDTQYF.

CDR3 protein: CASSFGGVYEQYF. The CDR3 coding sequence is TGTGCCAGCAGTTTCGGCGGGGTTTACGAGCAGTACTTC. The V gene is TRBV6-2 or TRBV6-3, the J gene TRBJ2-7; possible D gene TRBD2, 6 bases. The V gene lost 4 bases and the J gene lost 4 bases, with 11 bases spanning the gap. This CDR3 contains 13 residues. CDR1 and CDR2 from the germline V gene are MNHEY and SVGEGT.

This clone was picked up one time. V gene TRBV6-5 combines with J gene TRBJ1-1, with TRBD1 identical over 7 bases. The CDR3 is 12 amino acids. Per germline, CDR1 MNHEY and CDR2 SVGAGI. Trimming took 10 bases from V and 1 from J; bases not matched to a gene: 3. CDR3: CATRGTNTEAFF. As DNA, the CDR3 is TGTGCCACCAGGGGGACGAACACTGAAGCTTTCTTT.

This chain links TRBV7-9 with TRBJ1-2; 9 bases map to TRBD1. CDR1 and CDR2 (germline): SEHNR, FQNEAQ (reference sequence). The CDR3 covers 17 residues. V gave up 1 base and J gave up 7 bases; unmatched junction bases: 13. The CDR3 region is CASSLGKGTGTSFGYTF. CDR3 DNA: TGTGCCAGCAGCTTAGGGAAAGGGACAGGGACGTCGTTTGGCTACACCTTC.

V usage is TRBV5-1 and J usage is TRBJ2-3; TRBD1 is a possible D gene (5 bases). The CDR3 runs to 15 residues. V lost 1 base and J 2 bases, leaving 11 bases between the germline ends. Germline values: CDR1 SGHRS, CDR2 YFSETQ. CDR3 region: CASSLQGAPTDTQYF. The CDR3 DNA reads TGCGCCAGCAGCTTGCAGGGCGCCCCCACAGATACGCAGTATTTT.

The DNA for the CDR3 is TGTGCCAGCAGCCCTGGACAGCGAGAGACCCAGTACTTC. Translation: CASSPGQRETQYF. The chain couples TRBV7-8 to TRBJ2-5; maybe TRBD1 (6 bases). Germline V gives CDR1 SGHVS, CDR2 FQNEAQ. The CDR3 is 13 amino acids. V was pared by 5 bases and J by 4 bases, with 11 bases between. The full variable domain, completed using reference TRBV7-8 and TRBJ2-5, is GAGVSQSPRYKVAKRGQDVALRCDPISGHVSLFWYQQALGQGPEFLTYFQNEAQLDKSGLPSDRFFAERPEGSVSTLKIQRTQQEDSAVYLCASSPGQRETQYFGPGTRLLVL.

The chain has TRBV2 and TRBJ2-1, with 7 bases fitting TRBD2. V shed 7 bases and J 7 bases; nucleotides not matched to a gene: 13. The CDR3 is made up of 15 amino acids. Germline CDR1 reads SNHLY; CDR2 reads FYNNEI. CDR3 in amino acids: CASTIRRLADNEQFF. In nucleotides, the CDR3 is TGTGCCAGCACGATCAGGAGACTAGCAGATAATGAGCAGTTCTTC.